The entry below describes one T cell receptor (beta chain). Its matching antigen is unknown. Trimming cost V 6 bases and J 10 bases, with 19 bases left between them. The CDR3 has 15 amino acids. Looked up from germline, CDR1 is MNHNS and CDR2 is SASEGT. This sample is drawn from a study of radiation and T cells in renal cell carcinoma. Generated by immunoSEQ multiplex PCR, the TCRdb table keeps only in-frame clones and is missing some. The sample contains approximately 85,000 clones, nearly 90% of which appear only once. Study observations and caveats: No pretreatment tumor biopsies were available for baseline clonotypes. In blood, top tumor clones expanded by 2 weeks, shrinking by 4.

Time point defined: blood 4 weeks post-SBRT, at nephrectomy. Noted treatment: 15 Gy SBRT to primary tumor, nephrectomy 4 weeks later. Nephrectomy followed 15 Gy stereotactic body radiation by 4 weeks. After SBRT, blood was collected at 2 and 4 weeks, plus baseline. This chain connects TRBV6-1 to TRBJ1-6, with unresolved D. The TCR sequence derives from a woman aged 65 to 85 with renal cell carcinoma. The starting material was blood, obtained from a patient whose treatment included radiotherapy and nephrectomy. The CDR3 loop is CASRIDAVLMSPLHF. CDR3 bases: TGTGCCAGCAGGATCGACGCAGTTCTTATGTCACCCCTCCACTTT.